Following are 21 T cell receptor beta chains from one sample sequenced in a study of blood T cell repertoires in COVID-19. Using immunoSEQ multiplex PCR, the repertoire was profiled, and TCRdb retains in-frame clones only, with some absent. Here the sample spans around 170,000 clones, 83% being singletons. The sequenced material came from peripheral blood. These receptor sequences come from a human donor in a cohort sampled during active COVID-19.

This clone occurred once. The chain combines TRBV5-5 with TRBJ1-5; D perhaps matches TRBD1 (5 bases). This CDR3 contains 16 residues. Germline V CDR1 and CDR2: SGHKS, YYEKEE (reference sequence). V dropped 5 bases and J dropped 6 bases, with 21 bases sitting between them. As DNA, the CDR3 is TGTGCCAGCAGGATCAACCCAGGGCTCGGGGGTCAGCCCCAGCATTTT. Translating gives CASRINPGLGGQPQHF.

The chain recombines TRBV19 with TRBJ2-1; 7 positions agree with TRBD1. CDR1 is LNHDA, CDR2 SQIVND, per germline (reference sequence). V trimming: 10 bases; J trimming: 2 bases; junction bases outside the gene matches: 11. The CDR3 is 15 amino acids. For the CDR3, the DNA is TGTGCCACGACTCCCAAAGGGACAGCCTACAATGAGCAGTTCTTC. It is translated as CATTPKGTAYNEQFF.

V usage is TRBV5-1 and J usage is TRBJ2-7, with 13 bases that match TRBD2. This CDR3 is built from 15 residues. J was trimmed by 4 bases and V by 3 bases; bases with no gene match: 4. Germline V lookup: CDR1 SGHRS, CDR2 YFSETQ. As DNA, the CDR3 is TGCGCCAGCAGCTCCGGGACTAGCGGGACATACGAGCAGTACTTC. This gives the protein CASSSGTSGTYEQYF. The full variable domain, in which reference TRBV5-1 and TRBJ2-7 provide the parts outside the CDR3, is KAGVTQTPRYLIKTRGQQVTLSCSPISGHRSVSWYQQTPGQGLQFLFEYFSETQRNKGNFPGRFSGRQFSNSRSEMNVSTLELGDSALYLCASSSGTSGTYEQYFGPGTRLTVT.

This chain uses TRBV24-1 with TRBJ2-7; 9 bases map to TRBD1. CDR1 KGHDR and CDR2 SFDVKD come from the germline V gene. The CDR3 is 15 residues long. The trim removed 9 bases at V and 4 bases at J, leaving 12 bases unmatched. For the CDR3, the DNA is TGTGCCACCTCTTCCGGGACAGGGTTAAGGTACGAGCAGTACTTC. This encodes CATSSGTGLRYEQYF.

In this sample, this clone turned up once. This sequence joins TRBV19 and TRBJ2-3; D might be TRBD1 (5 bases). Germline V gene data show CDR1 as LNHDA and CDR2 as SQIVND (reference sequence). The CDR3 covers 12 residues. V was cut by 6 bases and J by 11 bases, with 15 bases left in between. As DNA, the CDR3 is TGTGCCAGTAGCCCAGGGCATATTGGGCAGTATTTT. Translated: CASSPGHIGQYF.

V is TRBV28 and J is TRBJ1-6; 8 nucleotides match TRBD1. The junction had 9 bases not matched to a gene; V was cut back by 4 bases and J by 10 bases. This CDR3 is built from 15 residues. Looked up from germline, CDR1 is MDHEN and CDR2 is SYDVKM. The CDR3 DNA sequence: TGTGCCAGCAGTTCGACAGGGGTAGGGGGCTCACCCCTCCACTTT. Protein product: CASSSTGVGGSPLHF. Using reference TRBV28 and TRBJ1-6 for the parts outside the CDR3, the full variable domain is DVKVTQSSRYLVKRTGEKVFLECVQDMDHENMFWYRQDPGLGLRLIYFSYDVKMKEKGDIPEGYSVSREKKERFSLILESASTNQTSMYLCASSSTGVGGSPLHFGNGTRLTVT.

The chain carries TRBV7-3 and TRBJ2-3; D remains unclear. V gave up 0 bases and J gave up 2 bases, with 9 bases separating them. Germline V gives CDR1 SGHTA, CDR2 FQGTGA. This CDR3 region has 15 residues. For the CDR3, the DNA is TGTGCCAGCAGCTTAACACCCCACACCACAGATACGCAGTATTTT. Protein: CASSLTPHTTDTQYF.

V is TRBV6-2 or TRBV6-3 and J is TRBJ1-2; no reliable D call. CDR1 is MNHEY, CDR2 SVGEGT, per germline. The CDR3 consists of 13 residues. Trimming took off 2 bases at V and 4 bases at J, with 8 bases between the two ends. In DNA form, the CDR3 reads TGTGCCAGCAGTTACGAGGGCACCTATGGCTACACCTTC. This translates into CASSYEGTYGYTF.

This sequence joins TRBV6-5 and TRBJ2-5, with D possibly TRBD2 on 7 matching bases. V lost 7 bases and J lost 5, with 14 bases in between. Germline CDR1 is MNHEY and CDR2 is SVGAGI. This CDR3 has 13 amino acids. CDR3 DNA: TGTGCCAGCAAGAAGGGGGGGGCCGAGACCCAGTACTTC. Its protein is CASKKGGAETQYF.

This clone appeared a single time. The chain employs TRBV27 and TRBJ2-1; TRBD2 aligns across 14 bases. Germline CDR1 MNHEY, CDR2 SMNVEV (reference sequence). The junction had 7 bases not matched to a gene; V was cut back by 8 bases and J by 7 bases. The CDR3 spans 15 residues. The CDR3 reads CASPPRLAGGNEQFF. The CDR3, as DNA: TGTGCCAGCCCACCCCGACTAGCGGGGGGGAATGAGCAGTTCTTC.

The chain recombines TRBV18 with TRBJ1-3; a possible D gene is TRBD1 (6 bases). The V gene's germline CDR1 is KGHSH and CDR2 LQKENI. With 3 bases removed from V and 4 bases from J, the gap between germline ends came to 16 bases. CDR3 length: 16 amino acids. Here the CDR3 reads CASSPHRPGEGNTIYF. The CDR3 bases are TGTGCCAGCTCACCTCACCGACCAGGGGAAGGAAACACCATATATTTT.

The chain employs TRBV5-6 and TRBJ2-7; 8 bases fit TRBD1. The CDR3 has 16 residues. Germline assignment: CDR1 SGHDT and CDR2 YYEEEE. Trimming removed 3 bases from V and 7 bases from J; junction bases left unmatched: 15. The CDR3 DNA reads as TGTGCCAGCAGCTCGGCCGGGGACAGGTTCTCTTGGGAGCAGTACTTC. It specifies CASSSAGDRFSWEQYF. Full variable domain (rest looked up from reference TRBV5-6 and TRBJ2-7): DAGVTQSPTHLIKTRGQQVTLRCSPKSGHDTVSWYQQALGQGPQFIFQYYEEEERQRGNFPDRFSGHQFPNYSSELNVNALLLGDSALYLCASSSAGDRFSWEQYFGPGTRLTVT.

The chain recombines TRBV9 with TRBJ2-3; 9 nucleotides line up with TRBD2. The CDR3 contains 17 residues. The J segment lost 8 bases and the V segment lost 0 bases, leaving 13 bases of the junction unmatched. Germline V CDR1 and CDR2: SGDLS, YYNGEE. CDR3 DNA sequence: TGTGCCAGCAGCGTAGGAGGCGGGGGGGCCGGGATTGCTACGCAGTATTTT. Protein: CASSVGGGGAGIATQYF. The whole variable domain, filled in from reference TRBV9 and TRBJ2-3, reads DSGVTQTPKHLITATGQRVTLRCSPRSGDLSVYWYQQSLDQGLQFLIQYYNGEERAKGNILERFSAQQFPDLHSELNLSSLELGDSALYFCASSVGGGGAGIATQYFGPGTRLTVL.

This chain's CDR3 is CASSESAGSADTQYF. In DNA form, the CDR3 reads TGTGCCAGCAGTGAGTCGGCGGGGTCGGCAGATACGCAGTATTTT. The chain couples TRBV6-4 to TRBJ2-3, with a tentative D call TRBD2 (6 bases). The V end lost 3 bases, the J end lost 4 bases, and 14 bases lay between the germline ends. Germline V gives CDR1 MRHNA, CDR2 SNTAGT. The length of the CDR3 is 15 residues.

In nucleotides, the CDR3 is TGCGCCAGCACCCGGACTAGCGGGACTAGCACAGATACGCAGTATTTT. Its protein is CASTRTSGTSTDTQYF. J is TRBJ2-3 and V is TRBV10-2; TRBD2 matches at 12 bases. Germline assignment: CDR1 WSHSY and CDR2 SAAADI. The CDR3 is 16 amino acids. Trimming removed 7 bases from V and 0 bases from J; junction bases left unmatched: 5.

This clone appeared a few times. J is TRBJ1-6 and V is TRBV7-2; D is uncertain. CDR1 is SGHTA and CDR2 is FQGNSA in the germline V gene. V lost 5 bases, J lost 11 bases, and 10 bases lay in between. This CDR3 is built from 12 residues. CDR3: CASSNEVPPLHF. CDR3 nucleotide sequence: TGTGCCAGCAGCAATGAGGTGCCACCCCTCCACTTT.

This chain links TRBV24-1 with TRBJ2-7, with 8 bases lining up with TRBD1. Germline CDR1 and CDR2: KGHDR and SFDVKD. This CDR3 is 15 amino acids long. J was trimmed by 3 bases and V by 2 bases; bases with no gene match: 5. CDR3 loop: CATSDSGQVFYEQYF. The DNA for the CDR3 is TGTGCCACCAGTGATTCGGGACAGGTTTTCTACGAGCAGTACTTC.

The CDR3 sequence: CASSSPGLAGHAYEQYF. The CDR3 DNA sequence: TGTGCCAGCAGCTCCCCGGGACTAGCGGGACACGCCTACGAGCAGTACTTC. This sequence joins TRBV7-8 and TRBJ2-7; 13 bases fit TRBD2. Looked up from germline, CDR1 is SGHVS and CDR2 is FQNEAQ. The CDR3 sequence is 17 residues long. The V gene end was trimmed by 4 bases and the J gene end by 2 bases; junction bases not matched to a gene: 8. The variable domain in full, with the rest retrieved from reference TRBV7-8 and TRBJ2-7, is GAGVSQSPRYKVAKRGQDVALRCDPISGHVSLFWYQQALGQGPEFLTYFQNEAQLDKSGLPSDRFFAERPEGSVSTLKIQRTQQEDSAVYLCASSSPGLAGHAYEQYFGPGTRLTVT.

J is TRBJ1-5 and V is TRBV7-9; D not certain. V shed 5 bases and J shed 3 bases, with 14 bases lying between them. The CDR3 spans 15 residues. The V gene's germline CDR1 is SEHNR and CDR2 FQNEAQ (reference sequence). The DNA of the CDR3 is TGTGCCAGCAGCCCCCCGGACGGACTCAATCAGCCCCAGCATTTT. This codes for CASSPPDGLNQPQHF.

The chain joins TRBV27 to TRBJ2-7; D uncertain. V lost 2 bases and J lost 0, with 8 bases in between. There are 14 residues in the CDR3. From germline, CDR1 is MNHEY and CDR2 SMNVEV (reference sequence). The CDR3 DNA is TGTGCCAGCAGTTTACTGGCCCCCTCCTACGAGCAGTACTTC. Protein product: CASSLLAPSYEQYF.

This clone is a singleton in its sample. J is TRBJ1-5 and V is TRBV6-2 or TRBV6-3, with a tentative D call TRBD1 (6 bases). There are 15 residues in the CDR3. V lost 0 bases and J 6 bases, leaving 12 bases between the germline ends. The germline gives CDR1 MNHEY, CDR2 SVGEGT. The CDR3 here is CASSYSGGAFQPQHF. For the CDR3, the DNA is TGTGCCAGCAGTTACTCTGGGGGCGCTTTTCAGCCCCAGCATTTT.